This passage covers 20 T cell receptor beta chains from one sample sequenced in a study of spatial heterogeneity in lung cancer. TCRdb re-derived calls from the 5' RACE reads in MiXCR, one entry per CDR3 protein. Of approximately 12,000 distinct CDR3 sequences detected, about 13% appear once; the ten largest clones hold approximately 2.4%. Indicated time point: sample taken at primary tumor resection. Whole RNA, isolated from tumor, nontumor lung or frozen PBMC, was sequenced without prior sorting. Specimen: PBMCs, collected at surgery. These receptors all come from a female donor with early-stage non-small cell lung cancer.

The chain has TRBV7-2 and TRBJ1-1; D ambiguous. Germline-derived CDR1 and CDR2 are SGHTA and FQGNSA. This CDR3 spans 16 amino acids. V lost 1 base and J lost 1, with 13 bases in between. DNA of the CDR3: TGTGCCAGCAGCTTAGTCGCAGTCAGCCCGAACACTGAAGCTTTCTTT. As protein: CASSLVAVSPNTEAFF.

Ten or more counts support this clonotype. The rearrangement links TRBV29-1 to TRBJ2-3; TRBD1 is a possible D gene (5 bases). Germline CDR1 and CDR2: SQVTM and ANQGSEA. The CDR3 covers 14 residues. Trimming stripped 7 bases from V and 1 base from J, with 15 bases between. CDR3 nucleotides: TGCAGCGGAAAGGTCAGGGCCGGCACAGATACGCAGTATTTT. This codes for CSGKVRAGTDTQYF.

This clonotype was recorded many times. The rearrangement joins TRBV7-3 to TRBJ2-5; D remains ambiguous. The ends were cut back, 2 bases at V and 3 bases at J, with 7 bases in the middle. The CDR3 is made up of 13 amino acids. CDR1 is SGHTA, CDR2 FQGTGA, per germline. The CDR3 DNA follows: TGTGCCAGCAGCTTATTTGCGGAAGAGACCCAGTACTTC. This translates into CASSLFAEETQYF.

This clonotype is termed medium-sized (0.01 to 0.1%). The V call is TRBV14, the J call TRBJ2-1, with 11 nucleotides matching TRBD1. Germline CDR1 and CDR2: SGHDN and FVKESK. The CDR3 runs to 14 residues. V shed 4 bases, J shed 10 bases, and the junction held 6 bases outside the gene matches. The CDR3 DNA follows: TGTGCCAGCAGCCTGCGGACAGGGGGCGAGGAGCAGTTCTTC. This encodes CASSLRTGGEEQFF.

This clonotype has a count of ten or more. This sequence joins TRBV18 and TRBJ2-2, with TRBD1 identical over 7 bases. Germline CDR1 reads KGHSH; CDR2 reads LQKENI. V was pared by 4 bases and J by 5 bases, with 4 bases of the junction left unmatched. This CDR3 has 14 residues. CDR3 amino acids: CASSRTQGTGELFF. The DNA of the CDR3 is TGTGCCAGCTCACGTACACAGGGGACCGGGGAGCTGTTTTTT.

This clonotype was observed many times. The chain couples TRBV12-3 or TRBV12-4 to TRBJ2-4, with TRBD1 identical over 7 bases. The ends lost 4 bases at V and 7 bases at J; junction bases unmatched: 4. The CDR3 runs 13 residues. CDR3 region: CASSSTGRNIQYF. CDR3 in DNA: TGTGCCAGCAGTTCGACAGGGCGGAACATTCAGTACTTC.

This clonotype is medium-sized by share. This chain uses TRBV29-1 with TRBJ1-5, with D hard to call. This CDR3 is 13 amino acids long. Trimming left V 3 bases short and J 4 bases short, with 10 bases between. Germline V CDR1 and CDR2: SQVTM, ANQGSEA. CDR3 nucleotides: TGCAGCGTTGAGTACAGCGCGAATCAGCCCCAGCATTTT. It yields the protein CSVEYSANQPQHF.

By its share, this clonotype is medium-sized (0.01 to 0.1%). CDR3 bases: TGTGCCAGCAGGAGCAGGGGGACCGGGGAGCTGTTTTTT. This translates into CASRSRGTGELFF. The chain recombines TRBV25-1 with TRBJ2-2; 7 nucleotides agree with TRBD1. The V gene's germline CDR1 is MGHDK and CDR2 SYGVNS. There are 13 residues in the CDR3. Trimming took 6 bases from V and 5 from J; bases not matched to a gene: 3.

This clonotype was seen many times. CDR3: CATLGQAKNIQYF. In DNA, the CDR3 is TGTGCCACCTTGGGACAGGCCAAAAACATTCAGTACTTC. The rearrangement uses TRBV28 and TRBJ2-4; TRBD1 aligns across 7 bases. Per the germline V gene, CDR1 is MDHEN and CDR2 is SYDVKM. The CDR3 extends over 13 amino acids. The trim removed 10 bases at V and 1 base at J, leaving 4 bases unmatched.

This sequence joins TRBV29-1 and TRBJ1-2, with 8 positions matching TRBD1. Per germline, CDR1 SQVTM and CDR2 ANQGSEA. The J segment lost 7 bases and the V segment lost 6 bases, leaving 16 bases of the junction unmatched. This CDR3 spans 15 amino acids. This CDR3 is CSVLTWTGKFSGYTF. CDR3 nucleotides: TGCAGCGTCTTAACATGGACAGGGAAATTTAGTGGCTACACCTTC. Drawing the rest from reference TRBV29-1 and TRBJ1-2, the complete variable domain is SAVISQKPSRDICQRGTSLTIQCQVDSQVTMMFWYRQQPGQSLTLIATANQGSEATYESGFVIDKFPISRPNLTFSTLTVSNMSPEDSSIYLCSVLTWTGKFSGYTFGSGTRLTVV.

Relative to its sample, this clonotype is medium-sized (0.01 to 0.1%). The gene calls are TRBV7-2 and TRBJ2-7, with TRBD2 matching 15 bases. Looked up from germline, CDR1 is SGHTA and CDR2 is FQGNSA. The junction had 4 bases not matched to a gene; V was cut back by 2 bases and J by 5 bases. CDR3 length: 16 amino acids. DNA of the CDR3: TGTGCCAGCAGCTTAATGGGACTAGCGGGGGGCCACGAGCAGTACTTC. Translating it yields CASSLMGLAGGHEQYF.

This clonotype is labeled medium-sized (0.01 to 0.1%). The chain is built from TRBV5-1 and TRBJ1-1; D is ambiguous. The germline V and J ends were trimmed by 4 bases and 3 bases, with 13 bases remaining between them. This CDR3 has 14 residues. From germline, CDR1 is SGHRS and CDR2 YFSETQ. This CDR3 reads CASSHYGRDTEAFF. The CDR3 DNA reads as TGCGCCAGCAGCCACTATGGACGGGACACTGAAGCTTTCTTT. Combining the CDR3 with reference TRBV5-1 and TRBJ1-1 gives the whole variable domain KAGVTQTPRYLIKTRGQQVTLSCSPISGHRSVSWYQQTPGQGLQFLFEYFSETQRNKGNFPGRFSGRQFSNSRSEMNVSTLELGDSALYLCASSHYGRDTEAFFGQGTRLTVV.

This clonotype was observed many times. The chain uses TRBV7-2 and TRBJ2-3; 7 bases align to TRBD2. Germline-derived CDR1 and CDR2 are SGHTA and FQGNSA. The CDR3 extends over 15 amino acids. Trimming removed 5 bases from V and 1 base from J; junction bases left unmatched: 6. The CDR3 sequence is CASSLGGRGTDTQYF. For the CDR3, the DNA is TGTGCCAGCAGCCTAGGAGGGAGGGGCACAGATACGCAGTATTTT.

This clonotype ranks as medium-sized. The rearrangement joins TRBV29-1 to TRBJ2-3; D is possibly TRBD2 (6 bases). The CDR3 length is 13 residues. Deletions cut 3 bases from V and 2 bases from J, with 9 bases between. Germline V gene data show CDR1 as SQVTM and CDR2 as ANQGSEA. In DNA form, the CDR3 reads TGCAGCGTTGAGCGGGGCTACACAGATACGCAGTATTTT. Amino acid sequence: CSVERGYTDTQYF.

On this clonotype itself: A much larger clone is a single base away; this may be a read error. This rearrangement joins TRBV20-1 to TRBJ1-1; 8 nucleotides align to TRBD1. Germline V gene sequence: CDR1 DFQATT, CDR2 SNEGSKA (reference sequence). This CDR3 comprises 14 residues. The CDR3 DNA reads TGCGGTGCGAGACGACAGGGGTTGAACACTGAAGCTTTCTTT. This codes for CGARRQGLNTEAFF.

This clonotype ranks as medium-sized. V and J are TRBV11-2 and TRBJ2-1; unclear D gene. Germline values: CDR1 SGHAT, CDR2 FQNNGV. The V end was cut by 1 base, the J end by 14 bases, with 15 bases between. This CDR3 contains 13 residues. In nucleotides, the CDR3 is TGTGCCAGCAGCTTAGTAAGTGCTCCACCGGAGTTCTTC. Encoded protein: CASSLVSAPPEFF.

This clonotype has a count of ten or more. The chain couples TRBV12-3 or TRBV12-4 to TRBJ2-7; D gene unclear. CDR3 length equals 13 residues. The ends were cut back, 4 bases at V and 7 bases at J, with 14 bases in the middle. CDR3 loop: CASSSDTGEEQYF. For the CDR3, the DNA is TGTGCCAGCAGTTCCGACACCGGCGAAGAGCAGTACTTC.

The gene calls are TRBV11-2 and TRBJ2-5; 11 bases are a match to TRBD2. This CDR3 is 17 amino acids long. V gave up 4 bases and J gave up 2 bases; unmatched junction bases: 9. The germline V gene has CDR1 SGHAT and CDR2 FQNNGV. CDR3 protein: CASSSRLAGLLQETQYF. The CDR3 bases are TGTGCCAGCAGCTCCAGACTAGCGGGGCTACTACAAGAGACCCAGTACTTC.

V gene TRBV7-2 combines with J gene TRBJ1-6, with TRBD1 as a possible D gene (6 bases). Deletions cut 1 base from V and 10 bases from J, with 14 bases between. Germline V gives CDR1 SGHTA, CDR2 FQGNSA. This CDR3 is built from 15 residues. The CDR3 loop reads CASSLETGKYSPLHF. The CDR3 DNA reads TGTGCCAGCAGCTTAGAAACAGGGAAGTACTCACCCCTCCACTTT.

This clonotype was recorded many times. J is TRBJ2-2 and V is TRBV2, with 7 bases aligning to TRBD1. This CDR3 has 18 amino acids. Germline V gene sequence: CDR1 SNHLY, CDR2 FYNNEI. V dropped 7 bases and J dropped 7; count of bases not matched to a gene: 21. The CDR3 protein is CASTPLGAGGRVHGELFF. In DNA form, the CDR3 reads TGTGCCAGCACTCCCCTCGGGGCAGGGGGACGGGTTCACGGGGAGCTGTTTTTT.